Here is one T cell receptor beta chain with its context. This sample is drawn from a study of T cell responses to AZD1222 COVID-19 vaccine. Sequenced by immunoSEQ multiplex PCR; TCRdb stores in-frame clones only, minus some. The top ten clones hold 7.1% of a sample with some 100,000 clones, 75% to 90% of them seen once. The length of the CDR3 is 14 residues. The V gene lost 3 bases and the J gene lost 1 base, with 10 bases spanning the gap. Germline CDR1 reads MNHEY; CDR2 reads SMNVEV (reference sequence). Sample: peripheral blood, taken 28 days after the second AZD1222 dose. The V call is TRBV27, the J call TRBJ2-7; D may match TRBD1 or TRBD2 (5 bases each). The sequence came from an adult who received the AZD1222 COVID-19 vaccine. The CDR3 region is CASSFRGVSYEQYF. The CDR3 nucleotides read TGTGCCAGCAGTTTCCGAGGGGTATCCTACGAGCAGTACTTC.